This TCR beta chain is drawn from a study of blood T cell repertoires in COVID-19. Background on the study: Acute-phase and convalescent COVID-19 samples originated in the United States, Italy and Spain. PBMCs, B-cell-depleted T cells, or T cells were the source of the cDNA or gDNA that made up the material.

The germline CDR1 and CDR2 sequences are ENHRY and SYGVKD. Trimming stripped 6 bases from V and 6 bases from J, with 14 bases between. The CDR3 contains 13 residues. The protocol was immunoSEQ multiplex PCR, while the TCRdb copy is restricted to in-frame clones and leaves out a portion. The sample holds 50,000 or so clones; more than 80% are singletons and the top ten take roughly 17%. V usage is TRBV10-3 and J usage is TRBJ1-1; no reliable D call. Input material: peripheral blood. The TCR was taken from a man aged 40-49 years with acute or convalescent COVID-19. CDR3: CAIRREDDSEAFF. The CDR3 DNA reads as TGTGCCATCAGGAGGGAGGACGACTCTGAAGCTTTCTTT.